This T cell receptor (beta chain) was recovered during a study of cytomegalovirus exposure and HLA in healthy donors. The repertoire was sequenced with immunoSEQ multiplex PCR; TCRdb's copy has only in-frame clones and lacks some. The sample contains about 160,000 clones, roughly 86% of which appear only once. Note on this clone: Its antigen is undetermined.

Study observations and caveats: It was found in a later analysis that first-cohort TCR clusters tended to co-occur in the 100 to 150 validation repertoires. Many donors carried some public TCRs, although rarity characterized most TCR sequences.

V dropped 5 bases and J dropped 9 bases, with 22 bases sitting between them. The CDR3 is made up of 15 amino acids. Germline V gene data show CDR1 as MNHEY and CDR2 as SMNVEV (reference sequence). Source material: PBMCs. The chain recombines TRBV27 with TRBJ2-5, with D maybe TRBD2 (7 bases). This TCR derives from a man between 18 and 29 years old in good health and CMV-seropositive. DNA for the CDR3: TGTGCCAGCAGTCTAAGGGGGGGGCTCCCAAGGGCCCAGTACTTC. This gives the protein CASSLRGGLPRAQYF.